Sequencing of this T cell receptor beta chain was carried out in a study of Ad26.COV2.S vaccination and SARS-CoV-2 variants. Clones were read by immunoSEQ multiplex PCR, and TCRdb kept only the in-frame ones, dropping some. This table has around 300,000 clones, almost 90% appearing once. Regarding treatment: around 19 received Ad26.COV2.S at low or high dose, single or two shots; several received placebo; per-sample allocation not given. Day 63 after the first vaccine or placebo injection was the time point for sampling. This CDR3 is built from 13 residues. V shed 3 bases and J shed 11 bases, with 16 bases lying between them.

The gene calls are TRBV12-3 or TRBV12-4 and TRBJ1-1; D is undetermined. Sequencing used peripheral blood, obtained in a trial of Ad26.COV2.S vaccine versus placebo. This TCR came from a person aged 18-60 years who received the Ad26.COV2.S COVID-19 vaccine or a placebo. The CDR3, as DNA: TGTGCCAGCAGTTTTAGTCGCGCAGCGGGGGCTTTCTTT. This gives the protein CASSFSRAAGAFF.